This T cell receptor beta chain was identified during a study of control samples from healthy donors and cancer patients. Only in-frame clones appear in the TCRdb table, and some are missing; sequencing was by immunoSEQ multiplex PCR. Among some 150,000 clones listed, 90% to 95% were seen once. V shed 1 base and J shed 5 bases, with 8 bases lying between them. Germline assignment: CDR1 SGHTA and CDR2 FQGNSA. This CDR3 is built from 13 residues. Sequencing was carried out using PBMCs. This sequence joins TRBV7-2 and TRBJ2-5, with unresolved D. The source is a man between 60 and 70 years old with colorectal cancer. This CDR3 reads CASSLGRVETQYF. For the CDR3, the DNA is TGTGCCAGCAGCTTAGGGCGCGTGGAGACCCAGTACTTC.